Here is one T cell receptor (beta chain) with its context. Its antigen remains unidentified. This sample is part of a study of lymphopenia after photon versus proton radiotherapy. Study results and limitations: After the lymphocyte nadir, photon-treated repertoires showed oligoclonal expansion, especially of CD8+ Temra cells.

Measured with immunoSEQ multiplex PCR; TCRdb has only the in-frame clones, and not every one. The sample gives 70,000 or so clones, 92% of which show up once; 2.2% is in the top ten. Looked up from germline, CDR1 is WNHNN and CDR2 is SYGVQD (reference sequence). CDR3 length equals 12 residues. V was shortened by 11 bases and J by 7 bases, with 14 bases between the two germline ends. The sample was peripheral blood, taken from a patient treated with photon-based radiotherapy. The origin of this receptor is a woman in her thirties or forties with cholangiocarcinoma. This chain connects TRBV10-1 to TRBJ1-4; no clear D gene. This chain's CDR3 is CAGQECGEKLFF. The CDR3 DNA sequence: TGCGCCGGTCAGGAATGCGGTGAAAAACTGTTTTTT.